The 30 T cell receptor beta chains below all came from one sample that was sequenced in a study of shared clonotypes between healthy human individuals. TCRdb keeps only in-frame clones here, not all; method: immunoSEQ multiplex PCR. The repertoire holds tens of thousands of clones, with about 64% as singletons. Sequenced input: memory CD8+ T cells sorted from blood. Described subset: CD45RO+ cells pooled with CCR7-negative TemRA cells. Source of these receptors: a man aged 25 to 45 in good health.

The chain employs TRBV19 and TRBJ2-5, with D possibly being TRBD2 (6 bases). Germline CDR1 LNHDA, CDR2 SQIVND (reference sequence). Trimming stripped 5 bases from V and 0 bases from J, with 13 bases between. CDR3 length: 15 amino acids. This chain's CDR3 is CASSGIAEYQETQYF. In nucleotides, the CDR3 is TGTGCCAGTAGTGGGATAGCGGAGTACCAAGAGACCCAGTACTTC. Full variable domain (remainder filled in from reference TRBV19 and TRBJ2-5): DGGITQSPKYLFRKEGQNVTLSCEQNLNHDAMYWYRQDPGQGLRLIYYSQIVNDFQKGDIAEGYSVSREKKESFPLTVTSAQKNPTAFYLCASSGIAEYQETQYFGPGTRLLVL.

This clone has only one observation. V and J are TRBV7-2 and TRBJ2-7; 7 positions match TRBD2. With 3 bases clipped from V and 0 bases from J, the junction kept 5 bases outside the gene matches. Looked up from germline, CDR1 is SGHTA and CDR2 is FQGNSA. CDR3 length equals 15 residues. Here the CDR3 reads CASSFSGDSSYEQYF. The CDR3 nucleotides are TGTGCCAGCAGCTTCAGCGGGGATAGCTCCTACGAGCAGTACTTC. Full variable domain (remainder filled in from reference TRBV7-2 and TRBJ2-7): GAGVSQSPSNKVTEKGKDVELRCDPISGHTALYWYRQSLGQGLEFLIYFQGNSAPDKSGLPSDRFSAERTGGSVSTLTIQRTQQEDSAVYLCASSFSGDSSYEQYFGPGTRLTVT.

This chain links TRBV28 with TRBJ1-1, with D tentatively TRBD1 (6 bases). V was shortened by 7 bases and J by 4 bases, with 16 bases between the two germline ends. Germline CDR1 and CDR2: MDHEN and SYDVKM. This CDR3 region has 14 residues. CDR3 sequence (DNA): TGTGCCAGCAAGGGAACAGGGATTGGCACTGAAGCTTTCTTT. This sequence encodes CASKGTGIGTEAFF.

This chain joins TRBV7-9 and TRBJ2-7, with D perhaps TRBD1 or TRBD2 (7 bases each). Germline CDR1 is SEHNR and CDR2 is FQNEAQ (reference sequence). The CDR3 consists of 17 residues. Trimming left V 0 bases short and J 1 base short, with 16 bases between. The CDR3 region is CASSLAGGGGKSYEQYF. The CDR3 DNA reads TGTGCCAGCAGCTTAGCTGGGGGAGGGGGCAAATCCTACGAGCAGTACTTC.

V usage is TRBV4-1 and J usage is TRBJ2-2; maybe TRBD2 (6 bases). Trimming removed 0 bases at V and 4 bases at J, with 12 bases between. The CDR3 has 16 residues. Per the germline V gene, CDR1 is MGHRA and CDR2 is YSYEKL. The CDR3 DNA reads as TGCGCCAGCAGCCAAGATACAGGACTATTCACCGGGGAGCTGTTTTTT. As protein: CASSQDTGLFTGELFF.

V usage is TRBV11-3 and J usage is TRBJ2-1; 9 bases agree with TRBD2. V shed 0 bases, J shed 9 bases, and the junction held 6 bases outside the gene matches. This CDR3 has 15 amino acids. CDR1 and CDR2 from the germline V gene are SGHNT and YENEEA. The CDR3 sequence is CASSLELAGEGEQFF. CDR3 in DNA: TGTGCCAGCAGCTTAGAATTAGCGGGAGAGGGTGAGCAGTTCTTC.

This clone was picked up a small number of times. This rearrangement joins TRBV4-3 to TRBJ1-1; D not certain. Trimming took off 4 bases at V and 6 bases at J, with 18 bases between the two ends. The germline gives CDR1 LGHNA, CDR2 YSLEER. The CDR3 is made up of 15 amino acids. The CDR3 region has the DNA TGCGCCAGCAGCCTCGAAGAGGGAGGCTCCGCTGAAGCTTTCTTT. The encoded protein is CASSLEEGGSAEAFF.

The CDR3 coding sequence is TGTGCCAGCACCCCTATGCAAGCTAGCGGGGTTAGGAGCTCCTACAATGAGCAGTTCTTC. This translates into CASTPMQASGVRSSYNEQFF. The chain carries TRBV5-5 and TRBJ2-1, with TRBD2 matching over 9 bases. CDR3 size: 20 residues. V was clipped by 6 bases and J by 0 bases; unmatched bases: 19. Germline CDR1 and CDR2: SGHKS and YYEKEE (reference sequence).

V usage is TRBV2 and J usage is TRBJ2-5; perhaps TRBD1 as D (6 bases). CDR3 length: 15 residues. Germline assignment: CDR1 SNHLY and CDR2 FYNNEI. Trimming shortened V by 6 bases and J by 3 bases, and 17 bases separated the two germline ends. CDR3 amino acids: CASRREEGEKETQYF. The DNA of the CDR3 is TGTGCCAGCAGGAGGGAAGAGGGGGAGAAAGAGACCCAGTACTTC.

CDR3 loop: CASSVGSTGGREAFF. The CDR3 coding sequence is TGTGCCAGCAGCGTAGGATCTACAGGGGGCCGGGAAGCTTTCTTT. The chain employs TRBV9 and TRBJ1-1; TRBD1 matches 9 bases. With 0 bases clipped from V and 8 bases from J, the junction kept 8 bases outside the gene matches. This CDR3 is built from 15 residues. The germline gives CDR1 SGDLS, CDR2 YYNGEE. Supplemented by reference TRBV9 and TRBJ1-1, the full variable domain reads DSGVTQTPKHLITATGQRVTLRCSPRSGDLSVYWYQQSLDQGLQFLIQYYNGEERAKGNILERFSAQQFPDLHSELNLSSLELGDSALYFCASSVGSTGGREAFFGQGTRLTVV.

V is TRBV14 and J is TRBJ1-2, with unresolved D. V shed 0 bases and J shed 4 bases, with 15 bases lying between them. The CDR3 totals 16 residues. Germline lookup yields CDR1 SGHDN and CDR2 FVKESK. The CDR3 DNA reads as TGTGCCAGCAGCCAAGATAAAACAGCGGCACCCTATGGCTACACCTTC. Translation: CASSQDKTAAPYGYTF.

The rearrangement links TRBV15 to TRBJ1-1; TRBD1 matches at 7 bases. The CDR3 contains 16 residues. Germline CDR1 LNHNV, CDR2 YYDKDF (reference sequence). V was pared by 1 base and J by 1 base, with 6 bases of the junction left unmatched. The CDR3 DNA reads as TGTGCCACCAGCAGAGGACAGGGAGTTGCGAACACTGAAGCTTTCTTT. It specifies CATSRGQGVANTEAFF. Full variable domain (remainder filled in from reference TRBV15 and TRBJ1-1): DAMVIQNPRYQVTQFGKPVTLSCSQTLNHNVMYWYQQKSSQAPKLLFHYYDKDFNNEADTPDNFQSRRPNTSFCFLDIRSPGLGDTAMYLCATSRGQGVANTEAFFGQGTRLTVV.

This clone was observed at least ten times. The chain links TRBV7-9 to TRBJ1-5; 7 nucleotides line up with TRBD1. The germline gives CDR1 SEHNR, CDR2 FQNEAQ (reference sequence). This CDR3 has 14 amino acids. V trimming: 5 bases; J trimming: 4 bases; junction bases outside the gene matches: 5. CDR3 sequence (DNA): TGTGCCAGCAGCGCCGAGGGGGCTAATCAGCCCCAGCATTTT. Translating gives CASSAEGANQPQHF. Together with reference TRBV7-9 and TRBJ1-5, the CDR3 gives the full variable domain: DTGVSQNPRHKITKRGQNVTFRCDPISEHNRLYWYRQTLGQGPEFLTYFQNEAQLEKSRLLSDRFSAERPKGSFSTLEIQRTEQGDSAMYLCASSAEGANQPQHFGDGTRLSIL.

CDR3 sequence reads: CASSIVGRGGNEQFF. The CDR3 DNA reads TGTGCCAGTAGTATAGTGGGCCGTGGGGGCAATGAGCAGTTCTTC. The chain combines TRBV19 with TRBJ2-1; possibly TRBD1 or TRBD2 for D (5 bases each). V was cut by 1 base and J by 6 bases, with 13 bases left in between. CDR1 and CDR2 (germline): LNHDA, SQIVND (reference sequence). The CDR3 totals 15 residues. Looking up the rest from reference TRBV19 and TRBJ2-1 gives the full variable domain: DGGITQSPKYLFRKEGQNVTLSCEQNLNHDAMYWYRQDPGQGLRLIYYSQIVNDFQKGDIAEGYSVSREKKESFPLTVTSAQKNPTAFYLCASSIVGRGGNEQFFGPGTRLTVL.

The chain combines TRBV13 with TRBJ2-7; 7 bases agree with TRBD1. Germline CDR1 PRHDT, CDR2 FYEKMQ (reference sequence). The junction had 10 bases not matched to a gene; V was cut back by 3 bases and J by 5 bases. The CDR3 consists of 15 residues. The CDR3 is CASSFRQGAPDEQYF. CDR3 in DNA: TGTGCCAGCAGCTTTCGACAGGGAGCCCCAGACGAGCAGTACTTC.

A single count supports this clone. The chain combines TRBV5-1 with TRBJ2-7; tentatively, D is TRBD1 or TRBD2 (5 bases each). The V gene lost 2 bases and the J gene lost 5 bases, with 14 bases spanning the gap. Germline CDR1 SGHRS, CDR2 YFSETQ. The CDR3 totals 14 residues. The CDR3 DNA is TGCGCCAGCAGCTTCGGGGCGTTACTCCACGAGCAGTACTTC. Its protein product is CASSFGALLHEQYF.

This clone was seen more than once but under ten times. The chain is built from TRBV6-1 and TRBJ1-2; the D gene is possibly TRBD1 (5 bases). V lost 5 bases, J lost 6 bases, and 16 bases lay in between. This CDR3 comprises 14 residues. Germline V gene sequence: CDR1 MNHNS, CDR2 SASEGT. The CDR3 region is CASSTERVGDGYTF. CDR3 coding DNA: TGTGCCAGCAGTACGGAGAGGGTGGGGGATGGCTACACCTTC.

This clone was seen many times. The chain couples TRBV5-1 to TRBJ2-3, with D uncertain. CDR1 SGHRS and CDR2 YFSETQ come from the germline V gene. The CDR3 has 14 residues. The V end was cut by 3 bases, the J end by 2 bases, with 10 bases between. The CDR3 sequence: CASSYTDPTDTQYF. The CDR3 DNA follows: TGCGCCAGCAGCTATACCGACCCCACAGATACGCAGTATTTT.

In its sample, this clone was seen many times. The chain couples TRBV28 to TRBJ2-7; D might be TRBD2 (6 bases). Germline CDR1 is MDHEN and CDR2 is SYDVKM. The CDR3 totals 15 residues. With 6 bases removed from V and 0 bases from J, the gap between germline ends came to 15 bases. CDR3: CASRRAGLSSYEQYF. The CDR3 region has the DNA TGTGCCAGCAGGAGAGCGGGCCTCAGCTCCTACGAGCAGTACTTC.

The V and J genes are TRBV14 and TRBJ2-7, with 8 positions matching TRBD2. V gave up 4 bases and J gave up 4 bases; unmatched junction bases: 9. Germline CDR1 and CDR2: SGHDN and FVKESK. This CDR3 has 15 amino acids. CDR3 bases: TGTGCCAGCAGCCCTGAAGCGGGAGCTTGGTACGAGCAGTACTTC. It is translated as CASSPEAGAWYEQYF.

This clone was recorded a few times. V and J are TRBV28 and TRBJ1-4, with a weak D call TRBD1 (5 bases). Germline V CDR1 and CDR2: MDHEN, SYDVKM. The CDR3 extends over 12 amino acids. V was shortened by 2 bases and J by 10 bases, with 8 bases between the two germline ends. The CDR3 region has the DNA TGTGCCAGCAGTTTACGGGGGGGAAAACTGTTTTTT. Translating it yields CASSLRGGKLFF.

This clone turned up a few times. This specimen includes other DNA sequences encoding the same CDR3. This sequence joins TRBV7-9 and TRBJ2-3; D is uncertain. Trimming took 2 bases from V and 0 from J, leaving 6 bases between them. Germline CDR1 SEHNR, CDR2 FQNEAQ (reference sequence). This CDR3 comprises 14 residues. Written as DNA, the CDR3 is TGTGCCAGCAGCTTAACATCTAGCACAGATACGCAGTATTTT. It codes for CASSLTSSTDTQYF.

This clone has a single count. This CDR3 reads CASSRKVQETQYF. The DNA of the CDR3 is TGTGCCAGCAGCCGTAAGGTACAGGAGACCCAGTACTTC. This chain joins TRBV5-4 and TRBJ2-5; D is unresolved. This CDR3 is built from 13 residues. Germline V gives CDR1 SGHNT, CDR2 YYREEE (reference sequence). The V end lost 4 bases, the J end lost 5 bases, and 12 bases lay between the germline ends.

The gene calls are TRBV25-1 and TRBJ2-3; weak D call: TRBD1 (6 bases). This CDR3 has 14 residues. Per the germline V gene, CDR1 is MGHDK and CDR2 is SYGVNS. V was clipped by 5 bases and J by 8 bases, with 17 bases between them. This CDR3 is CASSSGHLGGTQYF. The DNA of the CDR3 is TGTGCCAGCAGTTCGGGACACCTGGGCGGTACGCAGTATTTT.

This clone was observed a single time. V gene TRBV15 combines with J gene TRBJ2-5; perhaps TRBD2 as D (6 bases). V lost 5 bases to trimming and J lost 4 bases, with 17 bases between them. Germline CDR1 is LNHNV and CDR2 is YYDKDF (reference sequence). The CDR3 is 15 amino acids. The CDR3 nucleotides read TGTGCCACCAGCGGGGTAGGCCTAGCGACAGAGACCCAGTACTTC. It translates to CATSGVGLATETQYF.

The chain joins TRBV7-8 to TRBJ1-3; 7 bases align to TRBD1. V trimming: 2 bases; J trimming: 4 bases; junction bases outside the gene matches: 8. Germline lookup yields CDR1 SGHVS and CDR2 FQNEAQ. The CDR3 is made up of 16 amino acids. CDR3 sequence (DNA): TGTGCCAGCAGCTTACACCCGGGGGGACAGGGAAACACCATATATTTT. It translates to CASSLHPGGQGNTIYF. The full variable domain, its missing parts supplied by reference TRBV7-8 and TRBJ1-3, is GAGVSQSPRYKVAKRGQDVALRCDPISGHVSLFWYQQALGQGPEFLTYFQNEAQLDKSGLPSDRFFAERPEGSVSTLKIQRTQQEDSAVYLCASSLHPGGQGNTIYFGEGSWLTVV.

This clone came up a few times. The sample carries other DNA sequences with the same CDR3. The chain uses TRBV6-4 and TRBJ2-3; 10 bases fit TRBD2. The germline V gene encodes CDR1 MRHNA and CDR2 SNTAGT. The CDR3 is 15 amino acids. J was trimmed by 1 base and V by 4 bases; bases with no gene match: 2. The CDR3 DNA reads TGTGCCAGCAGTGTTGGGACTAGCGGCACAGATACGCAGTATTTT. Amino acid sequence: CASSVGTSGTDTQYF.

This clone was counted once. This chain joins TRBV18 and TRBJ2-3; 7 bases match TRBD2. Trimming cost V 3 bases and J 3 bases; bases outside gene matches: 3. Germline values: CDR1 KGHSH, CDR2 LQKENI. This CDR3 has 14 amino acids. The CDR3 sequence is CASSPGSGTDTQYF. The CDR3 nucleotides are TGTGCCAGCTCACCGGGTAGCGGGACAGATACGCAGTATTTT.

The chain employs TRBV11-1 and TRBJ2-7; D tentatively fits TRBD1 or TRBD2 (7 bases each). Germline V gene sequence: CDR1 SGHAT, CDR2 FQDESV (reference sequence). V was pared by 5 bases and J by 0 bases, with 14 bases between. The CDR3 is made up of 15 amino acids. CDR3: CASSLGGDSSYEQYF. The CDR3 nucleotides read TGTGCCAGCAGCCTGGGAGGGGACAGCTCCTACGAGCAGTACTTC. Combining the CDR3 with reference TRBV11-1 and TRBJ2-7 gives the whole variable domain EAEVAQSPRYKITEKSQAVAFWCDPISGHATLYWYRQILGQGPELLVQFQDESVVDDSQLPKDRFSAERLKGVDSTLKIQPAELGDSAMYLCASSLGGDSSYEQYFGPGTRLTVT.

The V call is TRBV25-1, the J call TRBJ2-3, with 8 bases identical to TRBD1. The CDR3 extends over 15 amino acids. Germline trimming cut 5 bases from V and 3 bases from J; bases unmatched to any gene: 7. The germline V gene has CDR1 MGHDK and CDR2 SYGVNS. CDR3 sequence: CASSPHRGRTDTQYF. CDR3 coding DNA: TGTGCCAGCAGTCCGCACAGGGGGAGAACAGATACGCAGTATTTT.